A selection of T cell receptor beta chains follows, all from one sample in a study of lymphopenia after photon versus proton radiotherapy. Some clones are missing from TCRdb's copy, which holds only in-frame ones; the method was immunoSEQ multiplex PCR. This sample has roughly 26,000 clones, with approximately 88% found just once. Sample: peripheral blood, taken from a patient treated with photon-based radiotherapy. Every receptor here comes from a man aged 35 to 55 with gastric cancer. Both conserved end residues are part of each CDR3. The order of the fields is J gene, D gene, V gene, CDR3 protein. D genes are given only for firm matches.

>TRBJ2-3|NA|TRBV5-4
CASSLDASVTDTQYF
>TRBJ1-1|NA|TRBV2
CASSQSDEAFF
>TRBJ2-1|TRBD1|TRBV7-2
CASSLQSGQVHNEQFF
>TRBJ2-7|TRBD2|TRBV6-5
CASRTTSGRIYEQYF
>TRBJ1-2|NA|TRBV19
CASSIRGRDGYTF
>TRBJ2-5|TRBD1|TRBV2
CASTEGAQETQYF
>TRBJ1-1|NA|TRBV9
CASSVAPSRNTEAFF
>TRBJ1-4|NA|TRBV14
CASSQKQGAGEKLFF
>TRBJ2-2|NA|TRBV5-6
CASSLLGINTGELFF
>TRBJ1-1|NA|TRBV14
CASSQEGQRRTEAFF
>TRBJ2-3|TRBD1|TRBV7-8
CASSPPGQGTADTQYF
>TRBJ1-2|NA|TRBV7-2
CASSLDRGADGYTF
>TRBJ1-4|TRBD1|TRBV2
CASRYPGTGGRIHNEKLFF
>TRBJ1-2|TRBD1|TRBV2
CATLQGRWNYGYTF
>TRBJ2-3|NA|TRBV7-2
CASSPGGGPTDTQYF
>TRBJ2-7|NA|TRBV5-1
CASSLAPEQGLYEQYF
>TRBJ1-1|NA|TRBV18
CASSPQGYTEAFF
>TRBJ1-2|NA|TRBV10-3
CAISESGRVGYTF
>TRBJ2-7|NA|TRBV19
CASSIGRQNSYEQYF
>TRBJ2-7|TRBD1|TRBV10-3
CAIGTAPYEQYF
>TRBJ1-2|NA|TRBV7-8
CASSLRAAGDRYTF
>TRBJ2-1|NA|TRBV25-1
CASSESGFSYNEQFF
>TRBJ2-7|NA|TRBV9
CASSALAVYEQYF
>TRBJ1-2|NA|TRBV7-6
CASSPRDTYGYTF
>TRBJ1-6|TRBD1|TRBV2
CASSEARTGNSPLHF
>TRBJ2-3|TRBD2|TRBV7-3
CASSSRGGAKDTQYF